The entry that follows covers one TCR beta chain sequence. The antigen remains unidentified. The data were obtained in a study of T cell repertoires in cytomegalovirus infection. Study-wide context: It was the public TCR beta signatures that indicated both CMV infection and matching HLA type.

Study-wide results and caveats: Cumulative public TCR beta family frequency identified CMV carriers with the relevant HLA. Ex vivo, HLA-C-restricted CMV-specific TCR beta clonotypes prevailed over the rest of the response.

Each CDR3 protein is one row after TCRdb ran MiXCR on the reads. Among over 85,000 distinct CDR3 sequences listed, about 15% were seen once. What was sequenced was PBMCs. The origin of this receptor is a human donor in good health (CMV status not recorded). Some clones in this sample may be carry-over from other donors' samples.

CDR3 DNA sequence: TGTGCCAGCAGCCCCCCATGGGCCAGCAGGGAGACCCAGTACTTC. As protein: CASSPPWASRETQYF. This chain joins TRBV3-1 and TRBJ2-5; D is ambiguous. This CDR3 has 15 residues. The germline V gene encodes CDR1 LGHDT and CDR2 YNNKEL (reference sequence). V was cut by 4 bases and J by 5 bases, with 17 bases left in between.